A single sample gave rise to the 27 T cell receptor beta chains below, sequenced in a study of blood T cell repertoires in COVID-19. Sequencing used immunoSEQ multiplex PCR; TCRdb keeps in-frame clones, though not all of them. The sample includes some 240,000 clones, 89% seen only once; the top ten take 5.5% to 6.5%. Sequencing was carried out using peripheral blood. These receptors all come from a man aged 55-75 years who had recovered from COVID-19.

The chain carries TRBV4-1 and TRBJ2-7; D perhaps matches TRBD1 (7 bases). CDR1 and CDR2 from the germline V gene are MGHRA and YSYEKL. Between the trimmed V and J ends, which lost 4 bases and 0 bases, there was a span of 16 bases. The CDR3 spans 16 residues. CDR3 sequence: CASSPTTGRSSYEQYF. The CDR3 bases are TGCGCCAGCAGCCCCACGACAGGGAGGAGCTCCTACGAGCAGTACTTC.

The genes are TRBV9 and TRBJ1-1, with D possibly TRBD1 on 5 matching bases. V was pared by 2 bases and J by 1 base, with 12 bases between. This CDR3 has 15 residues. CDR1 is SGDLS, CDR2 YYNGEE, per germline. The CDR3 region has the DNA TGTGCCAGCAGCGTTAGGGAAGGGGCGAACACTGAAGCTTTCTTT. It encodes CASSVREGANTEAFF.

This clone came up once. Written as DNA, the CDR3 is TGCAGTGCTAGTCTCCGGGGGGGGTTGACCTACGAGCAGTACTTC. Translating gives CSASLRGGLTYEQYF. The chain uses TRBV20-1 and TRBJ2-7; 8 positions agree with TRBD2. CDR1 is DFQATT and CDR2 is SNEGSKA in the germline V gene (reference sequence). V gave up 3 bases and J gave up 2 bases; unmatched junction bases: 9. The CDR3 contains 15 residues.

As regards this clone: Other nucleotide sequences in the sample specify the same CDR3. The J gene is TRBJ1-4, the V gene TRBV3-1 (or the pseudogene TRBV3-2), with TRBD1 matching 8 bases. In germline, CDR1 is LGHDT, CDR2 YNNKEL (reference sequence). Trimming removed 4 bases from V and 5 bases from J; junction bases left unmatched: 3. The CDR3 loop spans 14 amino acids. DNA of the CDR3: TGTGCCAGCAGCCGACAGGGGACAAATGAAAAACTGTTTTTT. It yields the protein CASSRQGTNEKLFF.

The V and J genes are TRBV5-5 and TRBJ1-1; D call uncertain. The germline V and J ends were trimmed by 2 bases and 7 bases, with 9 bases remaining between them. Looked up from germline, CDR1 is SGHKS and CDR2 is YYEKEE (reference sequence). The CDR3 is made up of 12 amino acids. The CDR3 region has the DNA TGTGCCAGCAGCTTCGTCTTCGGTGAAGCTTTCTTT. Translating it yields CASSFVFGEAFF.

This clone came up once. This chain joins TRBV23-1 and TRBJ1-6; 7 bases align to TRBD1. Being an ORF, TRBV23-1 has a function that is uncertain. Trimming removed 8 bases from V and 6 bases from J; junction bases left unmatched: 13. This CDR3 is 16 amino acids long. In nucleotides, the CDR3 is TGCGCCAGCCCACACGGTGCGGGACAGATTAATTCACCCCTCCACTTT. Amino acids: CASPHGAGQINSPLHF.

This chain joins TRBV2 and TRBJ2-3; TRBD2 might be the D (6 bases). V was clipped by 7 bases and J by 3 bases, with 14 bases between them. The CDR3 totals 14 residues. CDR1 and CDR2 from the germline V gene are SNHLY and FYNNEI. This CDR3 reads CASTWLGGTDTQYF. CDR3 sequence (DNA): TGTGCCAGCACCTGGCTAGGAGGGACAGATACGCAGTATTTT.

The rearrangement links TRBV18 to TRBJ1-2, with D perhaps TRBD1 (6 bases). Germline assignment: CDR1 KGHSH and CDR2 LQKENI. Trimming cost V 3 bases and J 5 bases, with 19 bases left between them. The CDR3 sequence is 16 residues long. This chain's CDR3 is CASSPIGLGAEYGYTF. The DNA for the CDR3 is TGTGCCAGCTCACCTATCGGGTTGGGGGCCGAATATGGCTACACCTTC. Filled out from reference TRBV18 and TRBJ1-2, the complete variable domain reads NAGVMQNPRHLVRRRGQEARLRCSPMKGHSHVYWYRQLPEEGLKFMVYLQKENIIDESGMPKERFSAEFPKEGPSILRIQQVVRGDSAAYFCASSPIGLGAEYGYTFGSGTRLTVV.

The V and J genes are TRBV7-8 and TRBJ2-7, with D possibly being TRBD2 (5 bases). V was shortened by 5 bases and J by 3 bases, with 23 bases between the two germline ends. The CDR3 loop spans 17 amino acids. Germline V gene lookup returns CDR1 SGHVS and CDR2 FQNEAQ. The CDR3 spells CASSPPSRVVTFYEQYF. CDR3 DNA sequence: TGTGCCAGCAGCCCACCGTCGAGGGTGGTAACCTTCTACGAGCAGTACTTC. The full variable domain, rest sourced from reference TRBV7-8 and TRBJ2-7, is GAGVSQSPRYKVAKRGQDVALRCDPISGHVSLFWYQQALGQGPEFLTYFQNEAQLDKSGLPSDRFFAERPEGSVSTLKIQRTQQEDSAVYLCASSPPSRVVTFYEQYFGPGTRLTVT.

V and J are TRBV25-1 and TRBJ2-7, with D possibly matching TRBD1 (6 bases). The germline V gene encodes CDR1 MGHDK and CDR2 SYGVNS. The V end lost 4 bases, the J end lost 2 bases, and 15 bases lay between the germline ends. The CDR3 spans 15 residues. The CDR3 here is CASSADQGRPYEQYF. The CDR3 region has the DNA TGTGCCAGCAGTGCAGACCAGGGGCGCCCCTACGAGCAGTACTTC.

The V call is TRBV19, the J call TRBJ2-5, with 8 bases aligning to TRBD1. CDR3 length: 16 residues. CDR1 and CDR2 (germline): LNHDA, SQIVND (reference sequence). V was clipped by 5 bases and J by 2 bases; unmatched bases: 10. CDR3 loop: CASSSIGTGVQETQYF. In nucleotides, the CDR3 is TGTGCCAGTAGTTCAATCGGGACAGGAGTTCAAGAGACCCAGTACTTC.

This clone showed up just a few times. Germline is not matched at one junction end, which may reflect a read error. This chain uses TRBV5-5 with TRBJ1-1; TRBD1 matches at 8 bases. CDR3 length equals 14 residues. Germline CDR1 and CDR2: SGHKS and YYEKEE (reference sequence). As DNA, the CDR3 is TGTGCCAGCAGCCTGCGGACAGGGAACAGTGAAGCTTTCTTT. This encodes CASSLRTGNSEAFF.

The CDR3 sequence is CASSPGTSGDNEQFF. The DNA of the CDR3 is TGTGCCAGCAGTCCTGGGACTAGCGGAGACAATGAGCAGTTCTTC. The chain is built from TRBV6-5 and TRBJ2-1; 11 bases are a match to TRBD2. The CDR3 is 15 residues long. Unmatched junction bases numbered 5, after V lost 5 bases and J lost 5 bases. Per germline, CDR1 MNHEY and CDR2 SVGAGI.

The chain carries TRBV19 and TRBJ2-3, with D possibly TRBD2 on 6 matching bases. Trimming pared 4 bases from V and 0 bases from J, leaving 8 bases between. The CDR3 length is 14 residues. Looked up from germline, CDR1 is LNHDA and CDR2 is SQIVND (reference sequence). CDR3 region: CASSSGASTDTQYF. The DNA of the CDR3 is TGTGCCAGTAGTAGCGGGGCTAGCACAGATACGCAGTATTTT.

The chain is built from TRBV7-9 and TRBJ2-5; TRBD2 matches 8 bases. Germline assignment: CDR1 SEHNR and CDR2 FQNEAQ (reference sequence). The CDR3 is 12 amino acids. Germline trimming cut 10 bases from V and 1 base from J; bases unmatched to any gene: 2. In DNA form, the CDR3 reads TGTGCCAATAGCGGGGTCCAAGAGACCCAGTACTTC. It yields the protein CANSGVQETQYF.

The J gene is TRBJ1-4, the V gene TRBV6-6, with 9 positions matching TRBD1. The CDR3 runs 15 residues. Unmatched junction bases numbered 6, after V lost 6 bases and J lost 4 bases. Germline V gene sequence: CDR1 MNHNY, CDR2 SVGAGI (reference sequence). This CDR3 is CASRTGTGHNEKLFF. DNA for the CDR3: TGTGCCAGCAGAACCGGGACAGGGCATAATGAAAAACTGTTTTTT.

This clone was seen only a few times. J is TRBJ2-1 and V is TRBV19; TRBD1 matches 7 bases. The CDR3 sequence is 14 residues long. J was trimmed by 0 bases and V by 8 bases; bases with no gene match: 4. Germline CDR1 reads LNHDA; CDR2 reads SQIVND (reference sequence). CDR3 in amino acids: CASSDRSSYNEQFF. The CDR3 DNA follows: TGTGCCAGTTCGGACAGGAGCTCCTACAATGAGCAGTTCTTC.

The rearrangement uses TRBV3-1 (or the pseudogene TRBV3-2) and TRBJ2-3; TRBD2 aligns across 13 bases. Germline V gene lookup returns CDR1 LGHDT and CDR2 YNNKEL (reference sequence). Trimming removed 1 base from V and 3 bases from J; junction bases left unmatched: 1. This CDR3 is 16 amino acids long. CDR3 DNA sequence: TGTGCCAGCAGCCAAGGGACTAGCGGGGGTACAGATACGCAGTATTTT. This gives the protein CASSQGTSGGTDTQYF.

The chain has TRBV15 and TRBJ2-3; D is uncertain. Germline loops: CDR1 LNHNV, CDR2 YYDKDF (reference sequence). V lost 5 bases and J lost 0, with 9 bases in between. CDR3 length equals 14 residues. The CDR3 DNA is TGTGCCACCAGCTTGAGGCTTAGCACAGATACGCAGTATTTT. Encoded protein: CATSLRLSTDTQYF.

This clone was found once. The rearrangement joins TRBV28 to TRBJ1-5, with no clear D. Germline V gene data show CDR1 as MDHEN and CDR2 as SYDVKM. This CDR3 is 14 amino acids long. The V gene lost 5 bases and the J gene lost 7 bases, with 15 bases spanning the gap. CDR3 nucleotides: TGTGCCAGCAGTCCCCATCGAGACAAGCAGCCCCAGCATTTT. It codes for CASSPHRDKQPQHF. Together with reference TRBV28 and TRBJ1-5, the CDR3 gives the full variable domain: DVKVTQSSRYLVKRTGEKVFLECVQDMDHENMFWYRQDPGLGLRLIYFSYDVKMKEKGDIPEGYSVSREKKERFSLILESASTNQTSMYLCASSPHRDKQPQHFGDGTRLSIL.

The chain is built from TRBV2 and TRBJ2-3; 9 nucleotides line up with TRBD2. V lost 4 bases, J lost 3 bases, and 8 bases stayed unmatched. CDR3 length equals 16 residues. CDR1 is SNHLY, CDR2 FYNNEI, per germline. The CDR3 region is CASSVAGGPRTDTQYF. DNA of the CDR3: TGTGCCAGCAGTGTGGCGGGGGGGCCAAGAACAGATACGCAGTATTTT.

The V gene is TRBV27, the J gene TRBJ2-7; TRBD2 aligns across 15 bases. Germline trimming cut 3 bases from V and 2 bases from J; bases unmatched to any gene: 11. Germline V CDR1 and CDR2: MNHEY, SMNVEV (reference sequence). The CDR3 has 19 amino acids. This CDR3 reads CASSFGTSGGRPSPYEQYF. The DNA for the CDR3 is TGTGCCAGCAGTTTTGGGACTAGCGGGGGGCGACCCTCTCCCTACGAGCAGTACTTC.

A note on this clone: The same CDR3 also results from other DNA sequences found in this sample. This chain connects TRBV7-2 to TRBJ1-2, with 7 positions matching TRBD1. The CDR3 length is 13 residues. J gave up 5 bases and V 5 bases, and 5 bases lay outside the gene matches. Germline V gives CDR1 SGHTA, CDR2 FQGNSA. The CDR3 region is CASSPGTEYGYTF. As DNA, the CDR3 is TGTGCCAGCAGCCCCGGGACAGAATATGGCTACACCTTC.

This clone was counted a single time. This chain links TRBV5-1 with TRBJ2-3; 13 bases align to TRBD2. The V segment lost 0 bases and the J segment 14 bases; nucleotides outside the gene matches: 6. The CDR3 spans 14 residues. CDR1 and CDR2 from the germline V gene are SGHRS and YFSETQ. The CDR3 DNA follows: TGCGCCAGCAGCTTGGGGACTAGCGGGGGCATAAGGTATTTT. Amino acids: CASSLGTSGGIRYF.

This clone qualifies as medium-sized. The chain couples TRBV6-2 or TRBV6-3 to TRBJ2-3; D call uncertain. Germline V lookup: CDR1 MNHEY, CDR2 SVGEGT. V was trimmed by 0 bases and J by 2 bases, leaving 6 bases between them. This CDR3 is 14 amino acids long. CDR3 loop: CASSYSFLTDTQYF. In DNA form, the CDR3 reads TGTGCCAGCAGTTACTCTTTCCTCACAGATACGCAGTATTTT.

The chain joins TRBV6-5 to TRBJ2-3; D possibly corresponds to TRBD2 (5 bases). This CDR3 is built from 13 residues. With 5 bases removed from V and 9 bases from J, the gap between germline ends came to 15 bases. Germline V gene sequence: CDR1 MNHEY, CDR2 SVGAGI. CDR3 region: CASSLGEGRTQYF. Here the CDR3 DNA reads TGTGCCAGCAGTCTGGGCGAGGGTAGAACGCAGTATTTT.

The J gene is TRBJ2-1, the V gene TRBV3-1 (or the pseudogene TRBV3-2); 16 nucleotides agree with TRBD2. There are 19 residues in the CDR3. The ends lost 0 bases at V and 6 bases at J; junction bases unmatched: 8. Germline lookup yields CDR1 LGHDT and CDR2 YNNKEL (reference sequence). The CDR3 region is CASSQEFGTSGGEINEQFF. The CDR3 DNA sequence: TGTGCCAGCAGCCAAGAGTTTGGGACTAGCGGGGGGGAAATCAATGAGCAGTTCTTC.